The sequence of this TCR beta chain was determined in a study of somatic mutations in cytotoxic T cells in rheumatoid arthritis. Study-wide findings and caveats: In about an eighth of the roughly 60 patients, the largest CD8+ clone exceeded 20% of CD8+ cells. Only rheumatoid arthritis patients, not healthy controls, showed CD8+ clonality increasing with age.

As processed by the authors: In patients, CD8+ clones bigger than 1% rarely had the same sequence as a published virus-specific TCRB. Measured with immunoSEQ multiplex PCR; TCRdb has only the in-frame clones, and not every one. D and trimming come from the DNA, and the V and J calls and clone size come from that table. The sample consists of about 19,000 clones, around 86% of them appearing once. The length of the CDR3 is 14 residues. Per the germline V gene, CDR1 is MNHEY and CDR2 is SVGAGI. V shed 2 bases and J shed 3 bases, with 11 bases lying between them. The count of this clone is one. Antigen specificity is unknown. The study pulled out CD4+ and CD8+ cells with positive magnetic bead selection and then checked their purity by flow cytometry.

The origin of this receptor is a man aged 18 to 35 with rheumatoid arthritis. The rearrangement links TRBV6-5 to TRBJ2-7; D is unresolved. Sequenced material: CD8+ T cells sorted from blood. CDR3 in amino acids: CASSYSAAFYEQYF. The CDR3 DNA is TGTGCCAGCAGTTACAGCGCAGCCTTCTACGAGCAGTACTTC.